This TCR beta chain was recovered during a study of blood T cell repertoires in COVID-19 (dated by TCRdb to 2020 to 2022). About the full investigation: The collaborator samples originated in the United States, Italy and Spain and spanned the acute and convalescent phases of COVID-19. The material from the prospective study consisted of cDNA or gDNA derived from T cells, B-cell-depleted T cells, or PBMCs. Subjects who had been exposed to COVID-19, were actively infected with it, or had recovered from it provided the deeply sampled blood TCRbeta repertoires that made up the dataset. The repertoires were released in a freely available public database meant as a resource for research on the immune response to SARS-CoV-2. The samples were drawn from the first 160 participants of the ongoing ImmuneRACE study and from 1,254 subjects provided by 6 global collaborators. The sample metadata nearly always contained a de-identified subject ID, COVID-19 status, age in years and sex. Where available, HLA class I and class II types were obtained from metadata supplied by the sample provider rather than from assay-based typing.

Broad study findings and their caveats: Clinical and demographic metadata were provided uncurated, with the amount varying by source and participant.

In regard to this clone: The clone's antigen remains unknown. Per-base qualities were not stored, and no clone one base away is much larger.

The immunoSEQ Assay, a bias-controlled multiplex PCR, was used to amplify TCRbeta CDR3 regions from genomic DNA. Concerning the study's data processing: Nucleated cell counts per sample were estimated from amplification of reference gene primers within the assay. To quantify the absolute abundance of each unique TCRbeta CDR3 rearrangement, sequence reads were collapsed and filtered. For each sample, productive Simpson clonality was calculated as the square root of Simpson's diversity index across productive rearrangements. TCRdb retrieved this table from immuneACCESS and kept in-frame rearrangements only. Not all clones are present; in checked studies, unresolved V genes account for under half, and no reason is known for the remainder. D and trimming were read from the DNA, whereas the V and J calls and clone size are those reported in that table. The sample contains approximately 240,000 clones, over 75% of them found a single time. The top ten constitute 2% to 2.5% of the sample.

Samples from volunteer blood donors who had recovered from COVID-19 were contributed by a second Seattle source. Each collaborating institution followed its own protocols to collect whole blood in K2EDTA tubes. For TCRbeta analysis, collaborator samples were shipped as frozen whole blood, as isolated PBMCs, or as DNA extracted from either sample type. The clonotype comes from a woman in her 40s who had recovered from COVID-19. Sequenced sample: peripheral blood.

This receptor has the CDR3 CASSPPGETYGYTF. The base sequence is TGTGCCAGCAGCCCACCTGGGGAGACCTATGGCTACACCTTC. This sequence uses TRBV3-1 (or the pseudogene TRBV3-2) and TRBJ1-2, with no reliable assignment of the D segment. The germline V gene (reference sequence) provides CDR1 LGHDT and CDR2 YNNKEL. The V end loses 4 bases and the J end loses 4 bases, and a stretch of 13 bases separates them. Taken from cysteine to phenylalanine, the CDR3 has 14 residues. Left in the record is the CDR3 DNA by itself, 42 bases read in frame from the first base.